This T cell receptor (beta chain) appears in the sequencing data of a study of T cell repertoires in cytomegalovirus infection. The junction had 8 bases not matched to a gene; V was cut back by 9 bases and J by 4 bases. Germline CDR1 is SGHDT and CDR2 is YYEEEE. The CDR3 has 13 amino acids. TCRdb used MiXCR to reprocess the reads, holding one entry per CDR3 protein. The sample contains roughly 110,000 distinct CDR3 sequences, 10% of which appear only once. The sample holds a few counts of this clonotype. Its antigen is unknown. The sequence was obtained from a human donor in good health (CMV status not recorded). Some clones in this sample may be carry-over from other donors' samples. What was sequenced was PBMCs, sequenced either directly or after in vitro stimulation (not recorded which). V and J are TRBV5-6 and TRBJ1-2, with 8 nucleotides matching TRBD1. CDR3 residues: CATSPGTGYGYTF. CDR3 sequence (DNA): TGTGCCACTTCCCCCGGGACAGGCTATGGCTACACCTTC.